The 28 T cell receptor beta chains below come from one sample, sequenced in a study of blood T cell repertoires in COVID-19. Only in-frame clones appear in the TCRdb table, and some are missing; sequencing was by immunoSEQ multiplex PCR. The data show approximately 200,000 clones, 87% seen once. The sequencing sample was made of PBMCs or T cells enriched from blood (not recorded which). These receptor sequences come from a man aged 25 to 40 in a cohort exposed to, infected with or recovered from COVID-19 (not recorded which).

The rearrangement uses TRBV27 and TRBJ2-1, with TRBD2 as a possible D gene (6 bases). V shed 6 bases and J shed 6 bases, with 21 bases lying between them. Germline V gene data show CDR1 as MNHEY and CDR2 as SMNVEV (reference sequence). This CDR3 region has 16 residues. The CDR3 DNA sequence: TGTGCCAGCAGCTCCAAAGCGGGTTTGGCGCTCAATGAGCAGTTCTTC. Translation: CASSSKAGLALNEQFF.

This clone was seen once. The CDR3 nucleotides are TGTGCCAGCTCACCCGGGACTAGCGGGAGCTATGAGCAGTTCTTC. Its translation is CASSPGTSGSYEQFF. J is TRBJ2-1 and V is TRBV18, with 14 nucleotides matching TRBD2. V was clipped by 3 bases and J by 8 bases; unmatched bases: 3. Germline-derived CDR1 and CDR2 are KGHSH and LQKENI. The CDR3 length is 15 residues. The whole variable domain, remainder taken from reference TRBV18 and TRBJ2-1, is NAGVMQNPRHLVRRRGQEARLRCSPMKGHSHVYWYRQLPEEGLKFMVYLQKENIIDESGMPKERFSAEFPKEGPSILRIQQVVRGDSAAYFCASSPGTSGSYEQFFGPGTRLTVL.

This chain joins TRBV5-1 and TRBJ2-1; 9 nucleotides line up with TRBD2. This CDR3 is built from 15 residues. Germline CDR1 is SGHRS and CDR2 is YFSETQ. V shed 0 bases and J 8 bases; nucleotides not matched to a gene: 6. The CDR3 loop is CASSLVSGSADEQFF. The CDR3 nucleotides read TGCGCCAGCAGCTTGGTTAGCGGGAGCGCTGATGAGCAGTTCTTC.

V and J are TRBV11-3 and TRBJ2-2, with TRBD1 identical over 9 bases. V gave up 5 bases and J gave up 6 bases; unmatched junction bases: 7. The CDR3 is 15 residues long. Germline CDR1 reads SGHNT; CDR2 reads YENEEA. CDR3 loop: CASSLDRGRAGELFF. The CDR3 nucleotides read TGTGCCAGCAGCCTTGACAGGGGGAGGGCCGGGGAGCTGTTTTTT.

V gene TRBV27 combines with J gene TRBJ1-1, with a weak D call TRBD1 (6 bases). Trimming shortened V by 5 bases and J by 2 bases, and 12 bases separated the two germline ends. This CDR3 contains 14 residues. Germline values: CDR1 MNHEY, CDR2 SMNVEV (reference sequence). As DNA, the CDR3 is TGTGCCAGCAGTCTCTTACAGGGCAACACTGAAGCTTTCTTT. Its protein is CASSLLQGNTEAFF.

The gene calls are TRBV28 and TRBJ1-2, with TRBD1 identical over 9 bases. V dropped 5 bases and J dropped 8; count of bases not matched to a gene: 12. Germline V gives CDR1 MDHEN, CDR2 SYDVKM. The CDR3 length is 15 residues. CDR3 nucleotide sequence: TGTGCCAGCAGTCCATCCCGGGACAGGGCCGGCGGCTACACCTTC. Encoded protein: CASSPSRDRAGGYTF.

The rearrangement uses TRBV6-2 or TRBV6-3 and TRBJ2-7, with TRBD2 matching 9 bases. The CDR3 has 14 amino acids. V dropped 4 bases and J dropped 4; count of bases not matched to a gene: 5. Germline V gene sequence: CDR1 MNHEY, CDR2 SVGEGT. The CDR3 region is CASSSQAGGYEQYF. CDR3 nucleotide sequence: TGTGCCAGCAGTTCCCAAGCGGGAGGTTACGAGCAGTACTTC.

The chain has TRBV7-8 and TRBJ1-1; D gene uncertain. Trimming took 4 bases from V and 4 from J, leaving 7 bases between them. The CDR3 consists of 12 residues. CDR1 SGHVS and CDR2 FQNEAQ come from the germline V gene. In DNA, the CDR3 is TGTGCCAGCAGCTCGAGGGCCACTGAAGCTTTCTTT. Its translation is CASSSRATEAFF.

The gene calls are TRBV19 and TRBJ1-1, with D unresolved. The CDR3 spans 18 residues. Germline CDR1 LNHDA, CDR2 SQIVND (reference sequence). Trimming removed 4 bases from V and 0 bases from J, with 21 bases in between. In DNA, the CDR3 is TGTGCCAGTAGTACAGCCGGAGGAGGGAATAACATGAACACTGAAGCTTTCTTT. It is translated as CASSTAGGGNNMNTEAFF. Combining the CDR3 with reference TRBV19 and TRBJ1-1 gives the whole variable domain DGGITQSPKYLFRKEGQNVTLSCEQNLNHDAMYWYRQDPGQGLRLIYYSQIVNDFQKGDIAEGYSVSREKKESFPLTVTSAQKNPTAFYLCASSTAGGGNNMNTEAFFGQGTRLTVV.

The chain joins TRBV5-8 to TRBJ2-3; 7 positions match TRBD1. Germline CDR1 and CDR2: SGHTS and YDEGEE. V shed 4 bases, J shed 0 bases, and the junction held 8 bases outside the gene matches. The CDR3 loop spans 16 amino acids. Here the CDR3 reads CASSVGQPVSTDTQYF. The CDR3 DNA sequence: TGTGCCAGCAGCGTGGGACAGCCAGTTAGCACAGATACGCAGTATTTT. The full variable domain, its missing parts supplied by reference TRBV5-8 and TRBJ2-3, is EAGVTQSPTHLIKTRGQQATLRCSPISGHTSVYWYQQALGLGLQFLLWYDEGEERNRGNFPPRFSGRQFPNYSSELNVNALELEDSALYLCASSVGQPVSTDTQYFGPGTRLTVL.

The rearrangement uses TRBV6-5 and TRBJ1-4; 10 nucleotides align to TRBD1. V shed 4 bases and J 3 bases; nucleotides not matched to a gene: 2. The CDR3 extends over 15 amino acids. Germline values: CDR1 MNHEY, CDR2 SVGAGI. DNA of the CDR3: TGTGCCAGCAGTTCCGACAGGGGGCCTAATGAAAAACTGTTTTTT. Translation: CASSSDRGPNEKLFF.

The genes are TRBV7-9 and TRBJ2-5; no reliable D call. Germline CDR1 is SEHNR and CDR2 is FQNEAQ (reference sequence). The CDR3 totals 11 residues. V lost 7 bases to trimming and J lost 4 bases, with 7 bases between them. CDR3 sequence reads: CASNRGETQYF. The DNA of the CDR3 is TGTGCCAGCAACCGAGGAGAGACCCAGTACTTC.

The chain carries TRBV27 and TRBJ2-3, with 7 positions matching TRBD1. The trim removed 5 bases at V and 0 bases at J, leaving 11 bases unmatched. CDR1 is MNHEY, CDR2 SMNVEV, per germline (reference sequence). This CDR3 is built from 17 residues. The CDR3 here is CASSITGQTPSTDTQYF. CDR3 DNA sequence: TGTGCCAGCAGTATAACGGGACAGACGCCCAGCACAGATACGCAGTATTTT.

The CDR3 coding sequence is TGTGCCACCAGTGAGAGGACAGGGGCAGGTCCCCAGCATTTT. Protein product: CATSERTGAGPQHF. This chain connects TRBV24-1 to TRBJ1-5; 9 bases agree with TRBD1. The CDR3 spans 14 residues. The V gene end was trimmed by 4 bases and the J gene end by 10 bases; junction bases not matched to a gene: 7. From germline, CDR1 is KGHDR and CDR2 SFDVKD.

The rearrangement joins TRBV6-4 to TRBJ2-2; TRBD1 agrees at 11 bases. The ends lost 2 bases at V and 4 bases at J; junction bases unmatched: 0. Germline loops: CDR1 MRHNA, CDR2 SNTAGT. This CDR3 spans 15 amino acids. The DNA for the CDR3 is TGTGCCAGCAGTGACGGGACAGGGGGCACCGGGGAGCTGTTTTTT. This gives the protein CASSDGTGGTGELFF.

The chain carries TRBV2 and TRBJ2-2, with 8 nucleotides matching TRBD2. Losses at the gene ends were 6 bases for V and 7 bases for J; bases not matched to a gene: 16. Looked up from germline, CDR1 is SNHLY and CDR2 is FYNNEI. CDR3 length: 17 residues. In DNA form, the CDR3 reads TGTGCCAGCAGCCCGATCCGGGAGGGGCGGGAGTACGGGGAGCTGTTTTTT. Translation gives CASSPIREGREYGELFF.

CDR3 region: CAISQTGAGNEQFF. DNA of the CDR3: TGTGCCATCAGCCAGACAGGGGCGGGCAATGAGCAGTTCTTC. V gene TRBV10-3 combines with J gene TRBJ2-1; 8 nucleotides line up with TRBD1. Germline CDR1 and CDR2: ENHRY and SYGVKD. This CDR3 has 14 residues. The V and J ends lost 6 bases and 6 bases, in that order; junction bases with no gene match: 7.

The chain has TRBV5-1 and TRBJ2-4, with D perhaps matching TRBD1 (6 bases). The V gene's germline CDR1 is SGHRS and CDR2 YFSETQ. This CDR3 contains 16 residues. V was shortened by 1 base and J by 7 bases, with 18 bases between the two germline ends. DNA for the CDR3: TGCGCCAGCAGCTTGCGGGACACCTCACCGGGGAACATTCAGTACTTC. Protein: CASSLRDTSPGNIQYF. The whole variable domain, filled in from reference TRBV5-1 and TRBJ2-4, reads KAGVTQTPRYLIKTRGQQVTLSCSPISGHRSVSWYQQTPGQGLQFLFEYFSETQRNKGNFPGRFSGRQFSNSRSEMNVSTLELGDSALYLCASSLRDTSPGNIQYFGAGTRLSVL.

The genes are TRBV7-9 and TRBJ1-1; D remains unclear. Trimming took 1 base from V and 10 from J, leaving 7 bases between them. The CDR3 is 11 residues long. Germline V gene sequence: CDR1 SEHNR, CDR2 FQNEAQ (reference sequence). The DNA for the CDR3 is TGTGCCAGCAGCTTAGGGCAGATAGCTTTCTTT. It specifies CASSLGQIAFF.

The CDR3 DNA sequence: TGCGCCAGCAGCTTGGGAGCGGGACTAGGTGAGCAGTTCTTC. Protein sequence: CASSLGAGLGEQFF. The chain uses TRBV5-1 and TRBJ2-1, with 8 bases matching TRBD2. This CDR3 region has 14 residues. V shed 0 bases and J 9 bases; nucleotides not matched to a gene: 5. Germline CDR1 and CDR2: SGHRS and YFSETQ.

The CDR3 protein is CASRQPGRGRYEQYF. CDR3 DNA: TGTGCCAGCAGGCAACCGGGGAGGGGTAGATACGAGCAGTACTTC. The rearrangement joins TRBV11-2 to TRBJ2-7; 7 bases line up with TRBD2. The V and J ends lost 6 bases and 4 bases, in that order; junction bases with no gene match: 12. The CDR3 length is 15 residues. Germline V CDR1 and CDR2: SGHAT, FQNNGV.

The chain is built from TRBV6-2 or TRBV6-3 and TRBJ2-7; no definite D call. Germline values: CDR1 MNHEY, CDR2 SVGEGT. Trimming removed 6 bases from V and 5 bases from J, with 20 bases in between. This CDR3 comprises 15 residues. The CDR3 DNA follows: TGTGCCAGCAGCCCCGCACGACGGGTCAAACACGAGCAGTACTTC. Translation: CASSPARRVKHEQYF.

The rearrangement joins TRBV6-2 or TRBV6-3 to TRBJ1-5, with 7 bases aligning to TRBD1. The germline gives CDR1 MNHEY, CDR2 SVGEGT. With 4 bases clipped from V and 2 bases from J, the junction kept 14 bases outside the gene matches. The CDR3 has 18 residues. CDR3 in amino acids: CASSFEGAKSLGNQPQHF. CDR3 DNA sequence: TGTGCCAGCAGTTTCGAGGGGGCAAAATCCCTGGGCAATCAGCCCCAGCATTTT.

The DNA of the CDR3 is TGTGCCAGCAGTTACCCAGGGATTGGTGGCGAGCAGTACTTC. Residues: CASSYPGIGGEQYF. V gene TRBV6-2 or TRBV6-3 combines with J gene TRBJ2-7, with a possible D match to TRBD1 (5 bases). The CDR3 covers 14 residues. With 2 bases removed from V and 6 bases from J, the gap between germline ends came to 14 bases. Germline V gene lookup returns CDR1 MNHEY and CDR2 SVGEGT.

The V gene is TRBV6-2 or TRBV6-3, the J gene TRBJ2-5; no clear D. The CDR3 totals 11 residues. Between the trimmed V and J ends, which lost 5 bases and 5 bases, there was a span of 6 bases. CDR1 MNHEY and CDR2 SVGEGT come from the germline V gene. The CDR3 DNA sequence: TGTGCCAGCAGTCCCGGGGAGACCCAGTACTTC. Its translation is CASSPGETQYF.

The rearrangement uses TRBV7-2 and TRBJ2-5; 10 positions match TRBD1. The CDR3 has 14 amino acids. Germline assignment: CDR1 SGHTA and CDR2 FQGNSA. V lost 5 bases and J lost 5; bases outside the gene matches: 5. CDR3 in amino acids: CASSPQGQGETQYF. The DNA of the CDR3 is TGTGCCAGCAGCCCACAGGGACAGGGGGAGACCCAGTACTTC.

The chain combines TRBV29-1 with TRBJ2-1; TRBD2 aligns across 16 bases. The CDR3 has 17 amino acids. The germline V gene has CDR1 SQVTM and CDR2 ANQGSEA. Losses at the gene ends were 7 bases for V and 6 bases for J; bases not matched to a gene: 12. The CDR3 protein is CSAQNFGTSGRANEQFF. CDR3 coding DNA: TGCAGCGCCCAAAACTTCGGGACTAGCGGGAGGGCCAATGAGCAGTTCTTC.

V and J are TRBV19 and TRBJ1-3; D is ambiguous. The CDR3 runs 15 residues. From germline, CDR1 is LNHDA and CDR2 SQIVND (reference sequence). The V end lost 6 bases, the J end lost 0 bases, and 12 bases lay between the germline ends. Here the CDR3 DNA reads TGTGCCAGTAGGGGAGGACGACGCTCTGGAAACACCATATATTTT. Protein product: CASRGGRRSGNTIYF.